This record covers a single T cell receptor (beta chain). Its cognate antigen is unknown. The sample is drawn from a study of T-cell reconstitution after alpha-beta-depleted transplantation in children. Unique molecular identifiers were incorporated during preparation of the TCRbeta library. TCRdb ran MiXCR on the PCR reads and lists one entry per CDR3 protein. The sample yields about 980,000 distinct CDR3 sequences, about 29% seen once. Study-wide points: Elevated TCRbeta diversity at day 60 was traced, in some patients, to surviving recipient T cells and thymic progenitors. At the one-year point after transplant, T-cell counts and TCRbeta diversity were found to come mostly from T cells that had been newly produced. There were reportedly several hundred expanded graft clones from which alpha-beta T cells came about two months after transplant.

Germline-derived CDR1 and CDR2 are SGHDN and FVKESK. The CDR3 loop spans 17 amino acids. V was shortened by 0 bases and J by 2 bases, with 14 bases between the two germline ends. The TCR was taken from a boy under three years old who had a stem cell transplant for SCID, so the T cells may come from the graft donor. The chain employs TRBV14 and TRBJ2-1, with a weak D call TRBD1 (6 bases). The specimen was PBMCs, mostly from graft donor cells, collected 360 days after TCRalphabeta/CD19-depleted stem cell transplant. The chain's CDR3 is CASSQDRTVFTYNEQFF. In DNA, the CDR3 is TGTGCCAGCAGCCAAGACAGGACAGTATTTACCTACAATGAGCAGTTCTTC.